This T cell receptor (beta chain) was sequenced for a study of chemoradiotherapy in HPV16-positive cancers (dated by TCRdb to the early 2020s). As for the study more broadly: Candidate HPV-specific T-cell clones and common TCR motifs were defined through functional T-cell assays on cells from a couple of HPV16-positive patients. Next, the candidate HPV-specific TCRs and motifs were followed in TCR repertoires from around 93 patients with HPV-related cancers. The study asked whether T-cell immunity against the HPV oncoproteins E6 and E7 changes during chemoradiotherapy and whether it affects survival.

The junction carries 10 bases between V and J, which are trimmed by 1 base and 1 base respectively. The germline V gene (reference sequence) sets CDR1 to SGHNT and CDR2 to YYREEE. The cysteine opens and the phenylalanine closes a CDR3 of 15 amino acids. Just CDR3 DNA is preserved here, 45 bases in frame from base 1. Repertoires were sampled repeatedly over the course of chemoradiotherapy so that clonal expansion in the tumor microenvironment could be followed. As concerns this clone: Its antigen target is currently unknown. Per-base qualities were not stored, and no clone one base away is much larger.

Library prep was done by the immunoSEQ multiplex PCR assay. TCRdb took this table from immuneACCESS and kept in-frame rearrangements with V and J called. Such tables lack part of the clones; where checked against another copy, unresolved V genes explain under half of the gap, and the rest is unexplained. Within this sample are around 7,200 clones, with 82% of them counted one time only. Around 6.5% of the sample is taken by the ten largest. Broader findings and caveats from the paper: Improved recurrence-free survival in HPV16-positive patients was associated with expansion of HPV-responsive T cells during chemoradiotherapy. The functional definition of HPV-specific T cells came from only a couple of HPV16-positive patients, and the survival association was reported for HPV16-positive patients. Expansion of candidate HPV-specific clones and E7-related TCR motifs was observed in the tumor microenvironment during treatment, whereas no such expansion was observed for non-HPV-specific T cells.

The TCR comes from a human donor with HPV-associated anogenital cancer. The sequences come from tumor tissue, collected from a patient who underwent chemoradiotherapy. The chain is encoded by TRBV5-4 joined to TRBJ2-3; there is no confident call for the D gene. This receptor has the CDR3 CASSLKGPGTDTQYF. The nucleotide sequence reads TGTGCCAGCAGCTTGAAAGGTCCGGGCACAGATACGCAGTATTTT.